Reported below is one T cell receptor beta chain. Its antigen is currently unknown. The CDR3 is 16 amino acids. Germline V gene lookup returns CDR1 GTSNPN and CDR2 SVGIG (reference sequence). V was clipped by 0 bases and J by 0 bases, with 12 bases between them. The data stem from a study of T cell repertoires and HLA-DP antigens. Some clones are missing from TCRdb's copy, which holds only in-frame ones; the method was immunoSEQ multiplex PCR. The data contain around 100,000 clones, 80% to 95% of them singletons. The chain is built from TRBV30 and TRBJ2-1; D is ambiguous. The origin of this receptor is a woman aged 18-35 years in good health and CMV-seronegative. Sequencing input: CD4+ T cells from PBMCs. The CDR3 coding sequence is TGTGCCTGGAGTGTATGCAGCCTCCGCTCCTACAATGAGCAGTTCTTC. Translation gives CAWSVCSLRSYNEQFF. The variable domain in full, with the rest retrieved from reference TRBV30 and TRBJ2-1, is SQTIHQWPATLVQPVGSPLSLECTVEGTSNPNLYWYRQAAGRGLQLLFYSVGIGQISSEVPQNLSASRPQDRQFILSSKKLLLSDSGFYLCAWSVCSLRSYNEQFFGPGTRLTVL.